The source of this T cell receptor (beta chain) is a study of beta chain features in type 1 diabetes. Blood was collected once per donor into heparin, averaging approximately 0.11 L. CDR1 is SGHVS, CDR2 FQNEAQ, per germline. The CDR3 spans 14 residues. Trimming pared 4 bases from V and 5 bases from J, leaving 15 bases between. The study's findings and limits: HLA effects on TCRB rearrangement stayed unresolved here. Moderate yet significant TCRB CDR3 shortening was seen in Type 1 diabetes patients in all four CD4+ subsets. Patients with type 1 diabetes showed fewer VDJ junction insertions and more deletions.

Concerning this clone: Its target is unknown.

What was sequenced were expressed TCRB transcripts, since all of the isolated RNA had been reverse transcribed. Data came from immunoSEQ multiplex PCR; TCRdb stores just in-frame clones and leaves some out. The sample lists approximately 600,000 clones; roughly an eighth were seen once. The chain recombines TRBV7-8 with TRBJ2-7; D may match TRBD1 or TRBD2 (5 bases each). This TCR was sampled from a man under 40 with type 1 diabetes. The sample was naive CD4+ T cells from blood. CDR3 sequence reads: CASSSSIRDDEQYF. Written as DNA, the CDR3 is TGTGCCAGCAGCTCGTCAATCCGGGACGACGAGCAGTACTTC.